A single sample is the source of the 7 T cell receptor beta chains below, sequenced in a study of cytomegalovirus exposure and HLA in healthy donors. The PCR employed 60 Vbeta primers together with 13 Jbeta primers. Using immunoSEQ multiplex PCR, the repertoire was profiled, and TCRdb retains in-frame clones only, with some absent. The repertoire includes fewer than 200,000 clones, 70% to 80% of them detected once, and approximately 4.5% sits in the top ten. The sequencing sample was made of PBMCs. These receptors all stem from a man aged 35 to 55 in good health and CMV-seronegative.

V gene TRBV7-9 combines with J gene TRBJ2-5; weak D call: TRBD2 (6 bases). The V end lost 5 bases, the J end lost 3 bases, and 16 bases lay between the germline ends. This CDR3 has 15 amino acids. Germline loops: CDR1 SEHNR, CDR2 FQNEAQ (reference sequence). DNA for the CDR3: TGTGCCAGCAGCCCCGTGGGCGGGAAGGAAGAGACCCAGTACTTC. It specifies CASSPVGGKEETQYF.

The V and J genes are TRBV6-5 and TRBJ1-1; D gene uncertain. CDR1 MNHEY and CDR2 SVGAGI come from the germline V gene. V was cut by 4 bases and J by 5 bases, with 14 bases left in between. The CDR3 has 14 residues. In nucleotides, the CDR3 is TGTGCCAGCAGTTCTCATGTGGGAGAGACTGAAGCTTTCTTT. Its translation is CASSSHVGETEAFF.

The chain couples TRBV15 to TRBJ1-1, with D perhaps TRBD1 (6 bases). There are 21 residues in the CDR3. V was trimmed by 0 bases and J by 1 base, leaving 27 bases between them. CDR1 and CDR2 from the germline V gene are LNHNV and YYDKDF (reference sequence). The CDR3: CATSRDVFRTATIRGNTEAFF. The CDR3, as DNA: TGTGCCACCAGCAGAGATGTGTTCAGGACAGCTACAATCAGGGGGAACACTGAAGCTTTCTTT.

The chain couples TRBV19 to TRBJ1-1, with 9 bases identical to TRBD1. The trim removed 5 bases at V and 6 bases at J, leaving 4 bases unmatched. The V gene's germline CDR1 is LNHDA and CDR2 SQIVND (reference sequence). This CDR3 spans 13 amino acids. CDR3: CASSLGTGSEAFF. The CDR3 nucleotides read TGTGCCAGTAGTCTCGGGACAGGGTCTGAAGCTTTCTTT.

The genes are TRBV7-3 and TRBJ2-3; 9 bases are shared with TRBD1. Germline-derived CDR1 and CDR2 are SGHTA and FQGTGA. The junction had 8 bases not matched to a gene; V was cut back by 6 bases and J by 4 bases. The CDR3 is made up of 15 amino acids. The CDR3 here is CASSLVGQGPDTQYF. In DNA form, the CDR3 reads TGTGCCAGCAGTCTAGTGGGACAGGGACCAGATACGCAGTATTTT.

The CDR3 DNA sequence: TGTGCCACCAGCAGGACGACTAGCGCGGAGACCCAGTACTTC. It is translated as CATSRTTSAETQYF. The chain couples TRBV15 to TRBJ2-5; 8 bases map to TRBD2. The J segment lost 5 bases and the V segment lost 3 bases, leaving 5 bases of the junction unmatched. The CDR3 has 14 amino acids. From germline, CDR1 is LNHNV and CDR2 YYDKDF (reference sequence).

J is TRBJ2-4 and V is TRBV7-9, with 8 nucleotides matching TRBD1. The CDR3 covers 15 residues. In germline, CDR1 is SEHNR, CDR2 FQNEAQ (reference sequence). The V and J ends lost 5 bases and 6 bases, in that order; junction bases with no gene match: 9. The CDR3 here is CASSRRSGGINIQYF. CDR3 DNA sequence: TGTGCCAGCAGCCGCCGGTCAGGGGGCATAAACATTCAGTACTTC.